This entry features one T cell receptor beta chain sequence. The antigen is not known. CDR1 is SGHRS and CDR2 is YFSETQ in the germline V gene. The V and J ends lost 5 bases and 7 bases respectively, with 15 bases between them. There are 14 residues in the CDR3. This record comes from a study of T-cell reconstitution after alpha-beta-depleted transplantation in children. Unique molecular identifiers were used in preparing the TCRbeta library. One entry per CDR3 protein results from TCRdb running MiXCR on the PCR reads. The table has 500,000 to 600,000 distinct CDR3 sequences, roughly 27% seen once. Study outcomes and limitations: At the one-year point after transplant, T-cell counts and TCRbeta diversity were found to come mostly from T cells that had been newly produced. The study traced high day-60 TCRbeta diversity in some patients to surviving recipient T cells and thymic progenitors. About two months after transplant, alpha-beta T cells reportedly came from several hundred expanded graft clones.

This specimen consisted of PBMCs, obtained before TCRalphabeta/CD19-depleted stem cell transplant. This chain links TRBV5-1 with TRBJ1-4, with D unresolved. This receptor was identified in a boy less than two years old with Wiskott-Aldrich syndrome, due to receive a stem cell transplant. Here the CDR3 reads CASRVLTRSEKLFF. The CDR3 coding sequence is TGCGCCAGCAGGGTCCTTACGAGGTCTGAAAAACTGTTTTTT.